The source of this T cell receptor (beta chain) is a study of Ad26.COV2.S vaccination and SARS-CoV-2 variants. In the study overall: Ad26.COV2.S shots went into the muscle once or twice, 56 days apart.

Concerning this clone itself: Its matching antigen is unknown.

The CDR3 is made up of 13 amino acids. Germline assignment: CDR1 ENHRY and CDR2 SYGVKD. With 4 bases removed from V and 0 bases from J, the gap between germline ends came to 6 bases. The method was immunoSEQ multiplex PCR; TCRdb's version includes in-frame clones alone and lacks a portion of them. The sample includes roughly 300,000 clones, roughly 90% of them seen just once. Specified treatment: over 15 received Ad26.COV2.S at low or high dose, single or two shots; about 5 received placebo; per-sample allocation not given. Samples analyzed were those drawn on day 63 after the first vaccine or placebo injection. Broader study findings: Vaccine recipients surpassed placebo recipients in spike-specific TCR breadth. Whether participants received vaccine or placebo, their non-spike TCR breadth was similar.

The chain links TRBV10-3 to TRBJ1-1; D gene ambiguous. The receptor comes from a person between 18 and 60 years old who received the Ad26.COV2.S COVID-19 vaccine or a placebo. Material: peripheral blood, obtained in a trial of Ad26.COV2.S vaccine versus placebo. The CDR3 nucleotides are TGTGCCATCAGTGGGGAATTGAACACTGAAGCTTTCTTT. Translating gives CAISGELNTEAFF.